This TCR beta chain was sequenced during a study of blood T cell repertoires in COVID-19. Study-level background: COVID-19 samples, acute and convalescent, were from the United States, Italy and Spain. PBMCs, B-cell-depleted T cells, or T cells provided the cDNA or gDNA that made up the material.

The V gene's germline CDR1 is MNHGY and CDR2 SAAAGT. This CDR3 is built from 15 residues. Losses at the gene ends were 8 bases for V and 5 bases for J; bases not matched to a gene: 11. Authors' data handling: From reference gene primer amplification, estimates of nucleated cell counts were derived. Method: immunoSEQ multiplex PCR; TCRdb's copy keeps in-frame clones and lacks some. The V and J calls and the clone size are those of that table, but D and trimming were determined from the DNA. The sample carries some 50,000 clones, 84% recorded once. The receptor's source is a man aged 45-65 years with acute or convalescent COVID-19. Material: peripheral blood. The J gene is TRBJ1-4, the V gene TRBV6-8; TRBD1 aligns across 7 bases. The CDR3 here is CASGLFGTVNEKLFF. CDR3 DNA: TGTGCCAGCGGGTTGTTCGGGACAGTAAATGAAAAACTGTTTTTT.